This T cell receptor (beta chain) is from a study of beta chain features in type 1 diabetes. Study background: The number of sorted cells examined across all samples was 107,917,701. Study-wide points: Among patients with Type 1 diabetes, TCRB CDR3s were moderately but significantly shorter in every one of the four CD4+ subsets.

Sequencing targeted expressed TCRB transcripts, as all isolated RNA had been reverse transcribed. The protocol was immunoSEQ multiplex PCR, while the TCRdb copy is restricted to in-frame clones and leaves out a portion. The data hold 630,000 or so clones, with over 13% observed a single time. Only one heparinised blood draw was taken per donor, and its volume averaged approximately 0.11 L. This clone was recorded a few times. Its specificity is unknown. The CDR3 is 16 residues long. The germline V and J ends were trimmed by 2 bases and 0 bases, with 13 bases remaining between them. Looked up from germline, CDR1 is SEHNR and CDR2 is FQNEAQ (reference sequence).

The genes are TRBV7-9 and TRBJ1-2; D remains ambiguous. The sample taken for sequencing was naive CD4+ T cells from blood. This sequence was found in a man aged 18 to 29 with type 1 diabetes. CDR3 coding DNA: TGTGCCAGCAGCTTATTAGGACTGAGCCCTAACTATGGCTACACCTTC. It yields the protein CASSLLGLSPNYGYTF.